The T cell receptor (beta chain) under discussion was sequenced for a study of T-cell reconstitution after alpha-beta-depleted transplantation in children (dated by TCRdb to the mid-2010s). Broadly, across the study: The study quantitatively tracked T-cell immune reconstitution after TCRalphabeta/CD19-depleted allogeneic hematopoietic cell transplantation in children using TCR repertoire profiling. What the research found in general, with its limitations: Over subsequent months, a decline in hyperexpanded clone frequencies was noted, and after one year, T-cell counts and TCRbeta diversity were mostly ascribed to newly produced T cells. About two months after transplant, the apparently early recovery of alphabetaT-cell counts reportedly depended on just several hundred clones that had expanded rapidly and came from non-depleted graft cells. In some patients, the high TCRbeta diversity seen at day 60 was put down to recipient T cells and intrathymic progenitors that had survived conditioning.

This clonotype has at least ten counts. This receptor's antigen is unknown. No much larger clone exists at a distance of one base, and base qualities are not known. The treatment or condition label of this sample denotes: allogeneic hematopoietic cell transplantation with graft depleted of TCRalphabeta T cells and CD19 B cells. The transplant recipients were children given TCRalphabeta/CD19-depleted allogeneic hematopoietic cell grafts. The library was prepared using PCR. Sequenced on an Illumina HiSeq 2500. To normalize quantification of the TCRbeta repertoire, the TCR libraries were built with molecular barcoding that relied on unique molecular identifiers. Starting from the raw public reads, TCRdb applied fastp trimming at Q25, assembled clones with MiXCR and retained in-frame beta chains. Each entry is one CDR3 protein sequence, shown with its most common DNA and genes. The sample table lists fewer than 700,000 distinct CDR3 sequences, 10% to 15% of them with a count of one. The ten largest clonotypes hold about 2.2% of the sample.

CDR1 and CDR2, looked up from the germline V gene (reference sequence), are MNHEY and SMNVEV. Trimming takes 6 bases off V and 6 bases off J; junction bases not matched to a gene: 10. The CDR3, cysteine through phenylalanine, is 15 amino acids long. Solely the CDR3 DNA is kept, with 45 bases framed from the first base. Here the chain combines TRBV27 and TRBJ2-1, and TRBD2 aligns with 8 junction nucleotides. The sequenced sample was PBMCs, mostly from graft donor cells, obtained 360 days after TCRalphabeta/CD19-depleted stem cell transplant. This TCR was recovered from a male patient younger than 18 who had a stem cell transplant for acute myeloid leukemia, so the T cells may come from the graft donor. In nucleotide form, the sequence is TGTGCCAGCAGAGGACTAGCCACCAGGGGCAATGAGCAGTTCTTC. Its translation reads: CASRGLATRGNEQFF.